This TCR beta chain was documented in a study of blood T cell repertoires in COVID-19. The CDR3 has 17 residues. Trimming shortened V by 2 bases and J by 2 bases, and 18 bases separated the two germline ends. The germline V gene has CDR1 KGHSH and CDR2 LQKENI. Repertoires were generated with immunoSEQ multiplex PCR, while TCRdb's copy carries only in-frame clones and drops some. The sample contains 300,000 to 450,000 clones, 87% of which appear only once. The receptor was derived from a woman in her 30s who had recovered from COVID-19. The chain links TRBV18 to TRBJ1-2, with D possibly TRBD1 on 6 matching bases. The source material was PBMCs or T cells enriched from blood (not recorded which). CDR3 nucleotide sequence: TGTGCCAGCTCACCAGGAGTACAGGGCGGACTGAACTATGGCTACACCTTC. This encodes CASSPGVQGGLNYGYTF.